Sequencing of this T cell receptor (beta chain) was carried out in a study of radiotherapy plus CTLA-4 blockade in lung cancer. Study-wide points: Expansion of tumor-derived TCR clones was observed in blood after radiotherapy plus ipilimumab.

Details on this clone: Its antigen is still unknown.

The protocol was immunoSEQ multiplex PCR, while the TCRdb copy is restricted to in-frame clones and leaves out a portion. The table records approximately 49,000 clones, 80% to 90% of them present only once. Germline-derived CDR1 and CDR2 are SGHTA and FQGTGA. The V segment lost 4 bases and the J segment 4 bases; nucleotides outside the gene matches: 2. The CDR3 has 15 residues. This clonotype was obtained from a human donor with non-small cell lung cancer whose response to radiotherapy plus ipilimumab could not be evaluated. The V call is TRBV7-3, the J call TRBJ2-1; TRBD2 matches 12 bases. The sample consisted of peripheral blood, taken from a patient treated with radiotherapy plus ipilimumab. The CDR3 here is CASSWGLAGYNEQFF. CDR3 sequence (DNA): TGTGCCAGCAGCTGGGGACTAGCGGGTTACAATGAGCAGTTCTTC.